This TCR beta chain was obtained from a study of control samples from healthy donors and cancer patients. The table came from immunoSEQ multiplex PCR; TCRdb's copy has only in-frame clones and leaves some out. The table shows about 120,000 clones, with approximately 88% occurring only once. The ends were cut back, 6 bases at V and 6 bases at J, with 14 bases in the middle. The CDR3 is 13 residues long. The V gene is TRBV12-3 or TRBV12-4, the J gene TRBJ1-2; D remains ambiguous. Sequencing input: blood. This clonotype was sampled from a middle-aged man in good health. DNA for the CDR3: TGTGCCAGCAGCATCCGGGCCCGGGATGGCTACACCTTC. As protein: CASSIRARDGYTF.